Following are 29 T cell receptor beta chains from one sample sequenced in a study of blood T cells in healthy people across ages. Combining a sample-barcoded 5' primer with a J-beta primer mix, a second PCR ran for roughly 6 to 12 cycles. TCRdb used MiXCR to reprocess the 5' RACE reads, holding one entry per CDR3 protein. This table has around 2 million distinct CDR3 sequences, 39% appearing once. What was sequenced was blood. Receptors were obtained from a human donor in good health.

This clonotype was seen a handful of times. In DNA form, the CDR3 reads TGTGCCAGCAGCGTAGAGCAAGGGGGCGAGGGCTACACCTTC. It codes for CASSVEQGGEGYTF. V gene TRBV9 combines with J gene TRBJ1-2; TRBD1 aligns across 7 bases. In germline, CDR1 is SGDLS, CDR2 YYNGEE. This CDR3 comprises 14 residues. Trimming cost V 0 bases and J 8 bases; bases outside gene matches: 7.

The chain combines TRBV7-2 with TRBJ2-1, with 8 bases fitting TRBD2. From germline, CDR1 is SGHTA and CDR2 FQGNSA. The CDR3 runs 16 residues. After removal of 5 bases from V and 2 bases from J, the junction contained 8 bases not matched to a gene. In nucleotides, the CDR3 is TGTGCCAGCAGCCGGAGAGCGGGGGCCACCTACAATGAGCAGTTCTTC. It translates to CASSRRAGATYNEQFF.

This CDR3 is CASRTAGGEYYGYTF. The DNA of the CDR3 is TGTGCCAGCAGAACGGCAGGGGGCGAATACTATGGCTACACCTTC. The V call is TRBV6-5, the J call TRBJ1-2, with 8 bases aligning to TRBD1. The CDR3 has 15 amino acids. Germline V CDR1 and CDR2: MNHEY, SVGAGI. The V segment lost 6 bases and the J segment 3 bases; nucleotides outside the gene matches: 9.

This clonotype was counted between two and nine times. The rearrangement uses TRBV7-8 and TRBJ2-1, with D possibly TRBD2 on 5 matching bases. The CDR3 totals 18 residues. Germline V gene sequence: CDR1 SGHVS, CDR2 FQNEAQ. V was clipped by 4 bases and J by 0 bases, with 19 bases between them. CDR3 amino acids: CASSSESSGVLSYNEQFF. The CDR3 bases are TGTGCCAGCAGCTCAGAGTCGTCCGGGGTCCTCTCCTACAATGAGCAGTTCTTC.

CDR3 in amino acids: CASSPYAETQYF. CDR3 sequence (DNA): TGTGCCAGCAGCCCCTATGCGGAGACCCAGTACTTC. The chain carries TRBV7-2 and TRBJ2-5; D gene uncertain. V was trimmed by 5 bases and J by 5 bases, leaving 9 bases between them. Per germline, CDR1 SGHTA and CDR2 FQGNSA. This CDR3 is built from 12 residues.

This clonotype was found a few times. The V and J genes are TRBV15 and TRBJ1-4; D gene uncertain. The V gene lost 5 bases and the J gene lost 15 bases, with 22 bases spanning the gap. The CDR3 has 14 amino acids. Per the germline V gene, CDR1 is LNHNV and CDR2 is YYDKDF (reference sequence). CDR3 residues: CATSGTLWPWKVFF. The CDR3, as DNA: TGTGCCACCAGCGGAACGCTCTGGCCTTGGAAGGTGTTTTTT.

This chain links TRBV12-3 or TRBV12-4 with TRBJ1-2; 7 nucleotides agree with TRBD1. V was clipped by 4 bases and J by 7 bases; unmatched bases: 6. This CDR3 has 13 residues. As DNA, the CDR3 is TGTGCCAGCAGTTCCCAGACAGGGACTGGCTACACCTTC. Translated: CASSSQTGTGYTF.

V is TRBV4-2 and J is TRBJ1-5; D call uncertain. This CDR3 has 16 residues. Trimming removed 1 base at V and 6 bases at J, with 16 bases between. The germline V gene encodes CDR1 LGHNA and CDR2 YNFKEQ. The CDR3 nucleotides are TGTGCCAGCAGCCAAGGCGCCCTGGAGTATAGTCAGCCCCAGCATTTT. Translation gives CASSQGALEYSQPQHF.

The chain couples TRBV6-2 or TRBV6-3 to TRBJ2-1; D unresolved. The CDR3 length is 13 residues. The V end was cut by 10 bases, the J end by 3 bases, with 13 bases between. Germline CDR1 reads MNHEY; CDR2 reads SVGEGT. The DNA for the CDR3 is TGTGCCACCCTTGGGGTTTACTACAATGAGCAGTTCTTC. Amino acids: CATLGVYYNEQFF.

The chain couples TRBV10-3 to TRBJ2-3; 7 bases align to TRBD2. V was clipped by 8 bases and J by 0 bases; unmatched bases: 11. CDR3 length: 16 residues. Germline V gene sequence: CDR1 ENHRY, CDR2 SYGVKD. As DNA, the CDR3 is TGTGCCATCGCGACGTGGGCGGGGGAGAGCACAGATACGCAGTATTTT. It yields the protein CAIATWAGESTDTQYF.

J is TRBJ1-5 and V is TRBV28, with D uncertain. CDR3 size: 14 residues. Germline CDR1 and CDR2: MDHEN and SYDVKM. V lost 3 bases, J lost 6 bases, and 12 bases lay in between. CDR3 residues: CASSFSGVFQPQHF. The CDR3 region has the DNA TGTGCCAGCAGTTTTTCTGGGGTTTTTCAGCCCCAGCATTTT.

This clonotype has more than one count but fewer than ten. J is TRBJ1-2 and V is TRBV7-3, with a tentative D call TRBD1 (5 bases). Germline CDR1 is SGHTA and CDR2 is FQGTGA. V gave up 5 bases and J gave up 4 bases, with 11 bases separating them. CDR3 length equals 13 residues. CDR3 DNA: TGTGCCAGCAGCAACGACGGGGGCTATGGCTACACCTTC. Protein: CASSNDGGYGYTF.

This chain joins TRBV12-3 or TRBV12-4 and TRBJ2-2, with TRBD2 matching over 12 bases. Losses at the gene ends were 3 bases for V and 6 bases for J; bases not matched to a gene: 2. The CDR3 loop spans 15 amino acids. The CDR3 sequence: CASSFWTSGAGELFF. CDR3 DNA: TGTGCCAGCAGTTTCTGGACTAGCGGGGCCGGGGAGCTGTTTTTT.

The chain carries TRBV6-6 and TRBJ2-7; tentatively, D is TRBD1 (5 bases). V was trimmed by 3 bases and J by 2 bases, leaving 20 bases between them. CDR3 size: 17 residues. CDR1 MNHNY and CDR2 SVGAGI come from the germline V gene (reference sequence). This CDR3 reads CASSYLARWGGPYEQYF. In DNA form, the CDR3 reads TGTGCCAGCAGTTATTTGGCCCGGTGGGGCGGACCCTACGAGCAGTACTTC.

The V call is TRBV9, the J call TRBJ1-6, with D possibly being TRBD1 (6 bases). Germline loops: CDR1 SGDLS, CDR2 YYNGEE. With 4 bases removed from V and 8 bases from J, the gap between germline ends came to 16 bases. This CDR3 has 15 residues. The CDR3 DNA follows: TGTGCCAGCAGCTTCCAGGTGGGGGCTGATTCACCCCTCCACTTT. Translating it yields CASSFQVGADSPLHF.

The rearrangement links TRBV7-2 to TRBJ2-1; possible D gene TRBD1, 5 bases. CDR1 and CDR2 from the germline V gene are SGHTA and FQGNSA. V was cut by 2 bases and J by 8 bases, with 13 bases left in between. The CDR3 has 14 residues. The CDR3 here is CASSLSGRVDEQFF. The CDR3 DNA reads as TGTGCCAGCAGCTTATCCGGCAGGGTCGATGAGCAGTTCTTC.

This sequence joins TRBV6-1 and TRBJ2-1, with 8 bases aligning to TRBD1. V was clipped by 5 bases and J by 2 bases; unmatched bases: 11. CDR1 is MNHNS and CDR2 is SASEGT in the germline V gene. This CDR3 contains 17 residues. CDR3 loop: CASSRSLGGQAYNEQFF. In DNA, the CDR3 is TGTGCCAGCAGTCGCTCCCTAGGGGGACAGGCCTACAATGAGCAGTTCTTC.

V and J are TRBV28 and TRBJ2-4; D might be TRBD1 or TRBD2, each matching 5 bases. Matching the DNA end better, TRBJ2-5 makes the J call doubtful. The V gene's germline CDR1 is MDHEN and CDR2 SYDVKM. There are 16 residues in the CDR3. This CDR3 reads CASSPSRGPCQETQYF. The CDR3 DNA sequence: TGTGCCAGCAGTCCCTCTCGGGGCCCGTGCCAAGAGACCCAGTACTTC.

This clonotype occurred a few times. The J gene is TRBJ2-7, the V gene TRBV29-1; 9 bases are shared with TRBD1. The germline gives CDR1 SQVTM, CDR2 ANQGSEA. Germline trimming cut 6 bases from V and 3 bases from J; bases unmatched to any gene: 6. The CDR3 covers 13 residues. CDR3 in DNA: TGCAGCGTCCGAAGACAGGGGGACTACGAGCAGTACTTC. The encoded protein is CSVRRQGDYEQYF.

The chain has TRBV7-8 and TRBJ2-5; TRBD2 aligns across 13 bases. The germline V gene has CDR1 SGHVS and CDR2 FQNEAQ. CDR3 length equals 16 residues. The junction had 3 bases not matched to a gene; V was cut back by 1 base and J by 4 bases. CDR3 loop: CASSLDGLAGAETQYF. The CDR3, as DNA: TGTGCCAGCAGCTTAGACGGACTAGCGGGGGCAGAGACCCAGTACTTC.

This clonotype was counted only a few times. V gene TRBV20-1 combines with J gene TRBJ1-4, with D possibly matching TRBD1 (6 bases). Germline CDR1 is DFQATT and CDR2 is SNEGSKA (reference sequence). This CDR3 has 14 amino acids. The V end was cut by 5 bases, the J end by 8 bases, with 18 bases between. CDR3 amino acids: CSAARGGPWEKLFF. The DNA for the CDR3 is TGCAGTGCTGCCCGAGGGGGGCCCTGGGAAAAACTGTTTTTT.

Concerning this clonotype: The junction shows a germline mismatch at one end, possibly a read error. The rearrangement joins TRBV5-6 to TRBJ2-1, with 8 bases aligning to TRBD1. CDR1 SGHDT and CDR2 YYEEEE come from the germline V gene. The CDR3 contains 17 residues. In DNA form, the CDR3 reads TGTACCAGCAGCTTGGCCCCCCGGGACAGGCCTTTAGTTGAGCAGTTCTTC. Protein product: CTSSLAPRDRPLVEQFF. The entire variable domain, with the rest obtained from reference TRBV5-6 and TRBJ2-1, is as follows: DAGVTQSPTHLIKTRGQQVTLRCSPKSGHDTVSWYQQALGQGPQFIFQYYEEEERQRGNFPDRFSGHQFPNYSSELNVNALLLGDSALYLCTSSLAPRDRPLVEQFFGPGTRLTVL.

This clonotype was found many times. This chain links TRBV7-2 with TRBJ2-5; D call uncertain. V was pared by 1 base and J by 1 base, with 7 bases between. Germline V lookup: CDR1 SGHTA, CDR2 FQGNSA. The CDR3 has 14 residues. This chain's CDR3 is CASSLGRFQETQYF. The CDR3 bases are TGTGCCAGCAGCTTAGGTCGTTTCCAAGAGACCCAGTACTTC. Full variable domain (missing parts from reference TRBV7-2 and TRBJ2-5): GAGVSQSPSNKVTEKGKDVELRCDPISGHTALYWYRQSLGQGLEFLIYFQGNSAPDKSGLPSDRFSAERTGGSVSTLTIQRTQQEDSAVYLCASSLGRFQETQYFGPGTRLLVL.

The rearrangement joins TRBV6-5 to TRBJ2-3, with TRBD1 matching over 7 bases. CDR1 is MNHEY, CDR2 SVGAGI, per germline. This CDR3 is 15 amino acids long. The trim removed 0 bases at V and 2 bases at J, leaving 2 bases unmatched. The CDR3 loop is CASSYSGQTTDTQYF. The CDR3 DNA follows: TGTGCCAGCAGTTACTCGGGACAGACCACAGATACGCAGTATTTT.

Notes on this clonotype: A clone one base away is much larger, so this may be a read error. The chain employs TRBV4-1 and TRBJ2-5; no reliable D call. Judging by the DNA end, TRBJ2-7 fits better; the J call may be wrong. The CDR3 length is 13 residues. Germline V CDR1 and CDR2: MGHRA, YSYEKL. The CDR3 nucleotides read TGCGCCAGCGGCCCTCATGGTCGGTACGAGCAGTACTTC. Translation gives CASGPHGRYEQYF.

The genes are TRBV11-3 and TRBJ2-5; D may match TRBD1 or TRBD2 (5 bases each). CDR3 length: 15 residues. Germline values: CDR1 SGHNT, CDR2 YENEEA. V lost 7 bases, J lost 0 bases, and 15 bases lay in between. The CDR3 here is CASIRDPSYQETQYF. As DNA, the CDR3 is TGTGCCAGCATCCGGGACCCCTCCTACCAAGAGACCCAGTACTTC.

The chain has TRBV24-1 and TRBJ2-7, with 14 bases lining up with TRBD2. This CDR3 has 13 residues. J gave up 7 bases and V 11 bases, and 6 bases lay outside the gene matches. Germline-derived CDR1 and CDR2 are KGHDR and SFDVKD. In DNA, the CDR3 is TGTGCCATCGGGACTAGCGGGAGCGATGAGCAGTACTTC. It yields the protein CAIGTSGSDEQYF.

The chain combines TRBV13 with TRBJ2-3; unclear D gene. The CDR3 totals 13 residues. CDR1 and CDR2 (germline): PRHDT, FYEKMQ (reference sequence). Trimming took 5 bases from V and 6 from J, leaving 12 bases between them. The CDR3 sequence: CASSQRIRDTQYF. CDR3 coding DNA: TGTGCCAGCAGCCAAAGGATACGGGATACGCAGTATTTT.

The sample holds one count of this clonotype. This chain uses TRBV7-2 with TRBJ1-5; no firm D call. CDR1 and CDR2 (germline): SGHTA, FQGNSA. V was clipped by 5 bases and J by 2 bases, with 7 bases between them. This CDR3 region has 13 residues. CDR3 DNA sequence: TGTGCCAGCAGCCCGGCCCGCAATCAGCCCCAGCATTTT. Protein: CASSPARNQPQHF.